The clone carrying this T cell receptor beta chain was found a few times. What it binds is not known. TCRdb itself ran the 5' RACE reads through MiXCR, one entry per CDR3 protein. Of 300,000 to 350,000 distinct CDR3 sequences listed, roughly 15% are singletons. The data originate from a study of T-cell memory formation after mild COVID-19. General study points: Among clones peaking at day 37 in the second wave, SARS-CoV-2 specificity remained unconfirmed. Day 15 to 85 contracting clones showed balanced CD4/CD8; later expanders leaned CD4+. That cross-reactive memory joined was suggested by some responding clones appearing in pre-infection memory.

Germline V gives CDR1 LGHNA, CDR2 YSLEER. The CDR3 has 18 residues. Trimming pared 4 bases from V and 0 bases from J, leaving 21 bases between. Material for sequencing was PBMCs or a T cell subset sorted from them (not recorded which). The TCR sequence derives from a man between 18 and 29 years old who had mild COVID-19 (a few samples of this study predate the infection). Cell type and time point are not known. The rearrangement links TRBV4-3 to TRBJ1-1; D possibly corresponds to TRBD1 (6 bases). The CDR3 DNA reads as TGCGCCAGCAGCCCAGAACTCCGGGGGGGGCTTGTGAACACTGAAGCTTTCTTT. Translated, it gives CASSPELRGGLVNTEAFF.